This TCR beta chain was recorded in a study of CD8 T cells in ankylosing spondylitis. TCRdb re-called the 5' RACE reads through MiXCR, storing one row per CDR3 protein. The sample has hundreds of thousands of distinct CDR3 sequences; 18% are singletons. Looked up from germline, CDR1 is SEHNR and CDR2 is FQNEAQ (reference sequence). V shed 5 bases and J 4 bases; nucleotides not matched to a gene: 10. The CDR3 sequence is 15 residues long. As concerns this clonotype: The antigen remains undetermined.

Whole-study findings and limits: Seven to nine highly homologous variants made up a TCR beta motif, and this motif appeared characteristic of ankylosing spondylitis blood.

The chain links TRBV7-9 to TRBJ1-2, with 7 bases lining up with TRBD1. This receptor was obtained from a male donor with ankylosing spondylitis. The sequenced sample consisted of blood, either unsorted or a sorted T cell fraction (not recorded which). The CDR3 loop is CASSPRGQEPYGYTF. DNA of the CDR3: TGTGCCAGCAGCCCAAGGGGGCAAGAGCCCTATGGCTACACCTTC.